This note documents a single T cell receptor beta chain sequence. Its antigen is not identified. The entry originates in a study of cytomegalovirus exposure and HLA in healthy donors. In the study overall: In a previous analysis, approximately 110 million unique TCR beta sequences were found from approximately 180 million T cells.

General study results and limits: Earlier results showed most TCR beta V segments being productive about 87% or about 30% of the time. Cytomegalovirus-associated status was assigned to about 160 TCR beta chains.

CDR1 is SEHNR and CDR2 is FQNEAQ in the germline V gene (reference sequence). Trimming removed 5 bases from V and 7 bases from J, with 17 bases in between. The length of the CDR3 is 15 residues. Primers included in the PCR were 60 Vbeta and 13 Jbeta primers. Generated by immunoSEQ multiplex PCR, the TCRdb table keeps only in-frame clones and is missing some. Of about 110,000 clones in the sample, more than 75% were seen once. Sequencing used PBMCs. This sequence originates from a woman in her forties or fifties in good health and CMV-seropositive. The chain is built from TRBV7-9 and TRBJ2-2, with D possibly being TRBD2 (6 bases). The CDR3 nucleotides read TGTGCCAGCAGCCCCACACGGGGGATTGGCGGGGAGCTGTTTTTT. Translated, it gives CASSPTRGIGGELFF.